The 5 T cell receptor beta chains listed next were all sequenced from one sample in a study of shared T cell receptors in the human thymus. The assay was immunoSEQ multiplex PCR, and TCRdb's table has in-frame clones only and misses some. The sample includes more than 550,000 clones, 75% to 90% of them seen just once. This sample was shared with a second study, whose subject was human thymus T cells.

What was sequenced was thymocytes. The origin of the receptors is a girl in the first two years of life with a congenital heart defect.

J is TRBJ1-1 and V is TRBV9, with a weak D call TRBD1 (5 bases). The CDR3 is 16 residues long. V lost 4 bases and J 5 bases, leaving 21 bases between the germline ends. Germline assignment: CDR1 SGDLS and CDR2 YYNGEE. CDR3 amino acids: CASSTRGGGPMTEAFF. In DNA form, the CDR3 reads TGTGCCAGCAGCACTCGGGGGGGTGGGCCGATGACTGAAGCTTTCTTT.

The chain joins TRBV5-1 to TRBJ2-5; 13 bases map to TRBD2. Per germline, CDR1 SGHRS and CDR2 YFSETQ. V shed 4 bases and J 3 bases; nucleotides not matched to a gene: 0. The CDR3 length is 14 residues. DNA for the CDR3: TGCGCCAGCAGCGGGACTAGCGGGAAAGAGACCCAGTACTTC. Translation gives CASSGTSGKETQYF. Variable domain in full (rest from reference TRBV5-1 and TRBJ2-5): KAGVTQTPRYLIKTRGQQVTLSCSPISGHRSVSWYQQTPGQGLQFLFEYFSETQRNKGNFPGRFSGRQFSNSRSEMNVSTLELGDSALYLCASSGTSGKETQYFGPGTRLLVL.

The chain has TRBV6-5 and TRBJ2-1; D is ambiguous. The CDR3 runs 15 residues. Trimming pared 5 bases from V and 6 bases from J, leaving 17 bases between. Germline loops: CDR1 MNHEY, CDR2 SVGAGI. CDR3 residues: CASSPTRGRPNEQFF. Here the CDR3 DNA reads TGTGCCAGCAGTCCGACCCGAGGCAGACCCAATGAGCAGTTCTTC.

A remark on this clone: Because the CDR3 is missing its conserved closing phenylalanine or tryptophan, this is likely a read error. No DNA is shown, since the ends of the CDR3 on it are uncertain; the CDR3 is the one TCRdb lists. The rearrangement joins TRBV7-9 to TRBJ1-2; TRBD1, the table's D call, was not compared with the DNA. A total of 12 residues make up the CDR3, ends included. Germline lookup yields CDR1 SEHNR and CDR2 FQNEAQ (reference sequence). This CDR3 is CASSGTGSRTTV.

This sequence joins TRBV9 and TRBJ2-5; 8 nucleotides agree with TRBD2. The CDR3 has 16 amino acids. CDR1 SGDLS and CDR2 YYNGEE come from the germline V gene. The V gene end was trimmed by 0 bases and the J gene end by 2 bases; junction bases not matched to a gene: 6. The CDR3 region has the DNA TGTGCCAGCAGCGTAGTGGGCGGGGGGTCACAAGAGACCCAGTACTTC. It codes for CASSVVGGGSQETQYF.